One and the same sample provided the 9 T cell receptor beta chains below, sequenced in a study of blood T cell repertoires in COVID-19. TCRdb's table, derived via immunoSEQ multiplex PCR, lists solely in-frame clones and lacks some. The sample shows 65,000 to 90,000 clones, around 87% of them seen only once. Sequenced: peripheral blood. These receptors all come from a woman between 18 and 29 years old with acute or convalescent COVID-19.

The table lists this clone with a count of one. The rearrangement joins TRBV18 to TRBJ2-3; the match to TRBD2 covers 8 bases. Trimming at V came to 1 base and at J to 3 bases, leaving 3 bases not matched to a gene. Per the germline V gene, CDR1 is KGHSH and CDR2 is LQKENI. CDR3 length: 15 residues. DNA for the CDR3: TGTGCCAGCTCACCACGGACTAGCAGAACAGATACGCAGTATTTT. Protein: CASSPRTSRTDTQYF.

This chain links TRBV12-3 or TRBV12-4 with TRBJ1-2; D possibly corresponds to TRBD1 (5 bases). Trimming stripped 6 bases from V and 14 bases from J, with 16 bases between. This CDR3 has 11 amino acids. In DNA form, the CDR3 reads TGTGCCAGCAGCTTTGGGGCCGAGGTTACCTTC. Translated: CASSFGAEVTF.

The CDR3 region is CASSQVTGSGTEAFF. The CDR3 bases are TGTGCCAGCAGCCAAGTTACGGGGAGTGGTACTGAAGCTTTCTTT. V and J are TRBV14 and TRBJ1-1; no clear D gene. V dropped 1 base and J dropped 5 bases, with 14 bases sitting between them. In germline, CDR1 is SGHDN, CDR2 FVKESK. The CDR3 loop spans 15 amino acids.

The chain couples TRBV19 to TRBJ2-7; D gene ambiguous. The CDR3 runs to 13 residues. The V and J ends lost 7 bases and 0 bases respectively, with 10 bases between them. Germline-derived CDR1 and CDR2 are LNHDA and SQIVND (reference sequence). The CDR3 reads CASKSGNSYEQYF. The DNA of the CDR3 is TGTGCCAGTAAGTCAGGAAACTCCTACGAGCAGTACTTC. The full variable domain, in which reference TRBV19 and TRBJ2-7 provide the parts outside the CDR3, is DGGITQSPKYLFRKEGQNVTLSCEQNLNHDAMYWYRQDPGQGLRLIYYSQIVNDFQKGDIAEGYSVSREKKESFPLTVTSAQKNPTAFYLCASKSGNSYEQYFGPGTRLTVT.

J is TRBJ1-1 and V is TRBV19; 7 bases line up with TRBD1. Per germline, CDR1 LNHDA and CDR2 SQIVND (reference sequence). J gave up 4 bases and V 2 bases, and 4 bases lay outside the gene matches. This CDR3 is 14 amino acids long. The CDR3 is CASSIKGAVTEAFF. The DNA for the CDR3 is TGTGCCAGTAGTATAAAGGGGGCGGTCACTGAAGCTTTCTTT.

The CDR3 nucleotides read TGTGCCAGCAGCTTTGAGGGATCGGGCGGCTACACCTTC. It translates to CASSFEGSGGYTF. The chain is built from TRBV7-9 and TRBJ1-2; D unresolved. The CDR3 is 13 residues long. Trimming took off 3 bases at V and 8 bases at J, with 13 bases between the two ends. Germline V gene lookup returns CDR1 SEHNR and CDR2 FQNEAQ (reference sequence).

The J gene is TRBJ1-2, the V gene TRBV5-1; 10 nucleotides line up with TRBD1. CDR1 is SGHRS and CDR2 is YFSETQ in the germline V gene. J lost 3 bases, V lost 4 bases, and 9 bases had no gene match. The CDR3 spans 16 residues. The CDR3 coding sequence is TGCGCCAGCAGCGGGGGAGCGGACAGGGGGTACTATGGCTACACCTTC. It encodes CASSGGADRGYYGYTF.

The J gene is TRBJ2-2, the V gene TRBV5-1; TRBD2 agrees at 8 bases. V lost 3 bases and J lost 5; bases outside the gene matches: 6. This CDR3 is 15 amino acids long. CDR1 and CDR2 (germline): SGHRS, YFSETQ. The CDR3 region is CASSYSGSRTGELFF. The DNA of the CDR3 is TGCGCCAGCAGCTACAGCGGGAGCAGAACCGGGGAGCTGTTTTTT.

This chain connects TRBV4-1 to TRBJ1-6; D unresolved. The CDR3 consists of 17 residues. The V end lost 0 bases, the J end lost 0 bases, and 9 bases lay between the germline ends. Germline lookup yields CDR1 MGHRA and CDR2 YSYEKL. The chain's CDR3 is CASSQDITGSYNSPLHF. CDR3 coding DNA: TGCGCCAGCAGCCAAGATATCACGGGCTCCTATAATTCACCCCTCCACTTT.